This T cell receptor beta chain emerged from a study of beta chain features in type 1 diabetes. The table lists this clone with a few counts. Its antigen is still unknown. Per the germline V gene, CDR1 is SQVTM and CDR2 is ANQGSEA. The CDR3 is 13 amino acids. V trimming: 1 base; J trimming: 6 bases; junction bases outside the gene matches: 5. Findings and limits, study-wide: TCRB CDR3s were moderately but significantly shorter in Type 1 diabetes patients in all four CD4+ subsets. Resolution of whether HLA type affects TCRB rearrangement was not achieved here.

Expressed TCRB transcripts were sequenced because the entire RNA isolate underwent reverse transcription. Profiled with immunoSEQ multiplex PCR; TCRdb holds only in-frame clones, not every one. The sample holds a few hundred thousand clones, roughly 14% seen once. The source of this sequence is a woman younger than 35 with type 1 diabetes. The chain recombines TRBV29-1 with TRBJ2-7; 8 nucleotides line up with TRBD1. Material for sequencing was naive CD4+ T cells from blood. For the CDR3, the DNA is TGCAGCGTTGAAGGGACAGGGATCGGCGAGCAGTACTTC. Amino acids: CSVEGTGIGEQYF.